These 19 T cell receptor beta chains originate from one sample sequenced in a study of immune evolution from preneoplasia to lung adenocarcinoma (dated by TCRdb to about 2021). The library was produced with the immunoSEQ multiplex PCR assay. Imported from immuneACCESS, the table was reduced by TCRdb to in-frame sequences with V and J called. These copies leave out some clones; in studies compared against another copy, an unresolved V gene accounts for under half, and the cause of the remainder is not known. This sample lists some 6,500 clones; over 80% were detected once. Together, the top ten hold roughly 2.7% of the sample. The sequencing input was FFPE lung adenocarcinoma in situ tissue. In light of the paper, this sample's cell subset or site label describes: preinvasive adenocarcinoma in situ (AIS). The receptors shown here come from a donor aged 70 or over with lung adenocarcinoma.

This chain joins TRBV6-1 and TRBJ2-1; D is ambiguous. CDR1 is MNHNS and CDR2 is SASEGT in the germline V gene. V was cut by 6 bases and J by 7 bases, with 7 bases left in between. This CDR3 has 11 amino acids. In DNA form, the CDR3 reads TGTGCCAGCAGGGTAGGTAATGAGCAGTTCTTC. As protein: CASRVGNEQFF.

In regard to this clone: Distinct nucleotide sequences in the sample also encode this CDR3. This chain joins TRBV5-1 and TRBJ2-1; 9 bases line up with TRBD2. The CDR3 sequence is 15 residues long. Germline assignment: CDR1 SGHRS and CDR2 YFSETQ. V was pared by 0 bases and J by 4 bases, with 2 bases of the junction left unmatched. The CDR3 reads CASSLGLAGYNEQFF. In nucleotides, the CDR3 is TGCGCCAGCAGCTTGGGGCTAGCGGGGTACAATGAGCAGTTCTTC.

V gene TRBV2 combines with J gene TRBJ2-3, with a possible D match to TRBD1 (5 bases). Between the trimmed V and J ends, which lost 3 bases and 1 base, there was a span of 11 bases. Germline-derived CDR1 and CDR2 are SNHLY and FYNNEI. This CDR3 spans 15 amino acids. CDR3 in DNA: TGTGCCAGCAGTGATCAGGGTCAGGGCACAGATACGCAGTATTTT. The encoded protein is CASSDQGQGTDTQYF. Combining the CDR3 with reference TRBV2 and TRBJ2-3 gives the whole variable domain EPEVTQTPSHQVTQMGQEVILRCVPISNHLYFYWYRQILGQKVEFLVSFYNNEISEKSEIFDDQFSVERPDGSNFTLKIRSTKLEDSAMYFCASSDQGQGTDTQYFGPGTRLTVL.

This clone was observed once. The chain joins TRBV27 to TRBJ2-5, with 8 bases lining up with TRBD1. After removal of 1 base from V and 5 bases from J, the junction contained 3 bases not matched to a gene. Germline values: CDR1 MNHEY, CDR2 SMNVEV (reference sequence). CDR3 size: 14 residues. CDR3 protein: CASSLWDRPETQYF. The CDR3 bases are TGTGCCAGCAGTTTATGGGACAGGCCGGAGACCCAGTACTTC.

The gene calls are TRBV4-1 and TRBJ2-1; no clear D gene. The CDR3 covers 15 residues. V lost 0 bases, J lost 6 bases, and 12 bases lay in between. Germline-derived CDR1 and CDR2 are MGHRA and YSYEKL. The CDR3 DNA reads TGCGCCAGCAGCCAAGAGGTACTTGTTAGCAATGAGCAGTTCTTC. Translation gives CASSQEVLVSNEQFF.

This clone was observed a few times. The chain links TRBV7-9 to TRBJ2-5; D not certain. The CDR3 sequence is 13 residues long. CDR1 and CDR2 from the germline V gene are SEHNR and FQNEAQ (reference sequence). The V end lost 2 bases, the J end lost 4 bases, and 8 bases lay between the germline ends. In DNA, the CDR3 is TGTGCCAGCAGCTTATACCCCTCAGAGACCCAGTACTTC. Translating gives CASSLYPSETQYF.

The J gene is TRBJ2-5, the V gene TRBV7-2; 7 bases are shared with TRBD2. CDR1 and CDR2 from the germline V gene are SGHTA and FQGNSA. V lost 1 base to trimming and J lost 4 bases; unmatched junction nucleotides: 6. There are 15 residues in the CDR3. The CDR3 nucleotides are TGTGCCAGCAGCTTAGTGGCGGGAGTGTTAGAGACCCAGTACTTC. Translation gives CASSLVAGVLETQYF.

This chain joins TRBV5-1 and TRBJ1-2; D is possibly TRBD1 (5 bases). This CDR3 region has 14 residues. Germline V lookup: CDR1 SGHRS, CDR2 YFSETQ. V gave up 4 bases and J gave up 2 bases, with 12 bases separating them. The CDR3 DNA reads TGCGCCAGCAGCCCGGACGGGGGGAACTATGGCTACACCTTC. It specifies CASSPDGGNYGYTF.

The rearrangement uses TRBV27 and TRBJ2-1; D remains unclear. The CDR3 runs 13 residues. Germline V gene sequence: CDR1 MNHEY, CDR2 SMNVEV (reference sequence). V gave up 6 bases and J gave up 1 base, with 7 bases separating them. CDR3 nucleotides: TGTGCCAGCAGAAGAAGGTCCTACAATGAGCAGTTCTTC. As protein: CASRRRSYNEQFF.

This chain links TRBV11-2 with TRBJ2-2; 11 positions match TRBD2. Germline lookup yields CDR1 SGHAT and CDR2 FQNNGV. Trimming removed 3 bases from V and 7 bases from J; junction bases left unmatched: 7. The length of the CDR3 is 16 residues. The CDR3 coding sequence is TGTGCCAGCAGCTTTACTAGCGGGGGTACTGGCGGGGAGCTGTTTTTT. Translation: CASSFTSGGTGGELFF.

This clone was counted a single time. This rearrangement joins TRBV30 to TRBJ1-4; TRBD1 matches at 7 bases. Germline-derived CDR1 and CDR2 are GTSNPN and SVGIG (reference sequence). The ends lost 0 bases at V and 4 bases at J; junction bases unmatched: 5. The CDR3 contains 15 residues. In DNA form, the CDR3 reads TGTGCCTGGAGTGTACTACAGGGGTTTAATGAAAAACTGTTTTTT. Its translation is CAWSVLQGFNEKLFF. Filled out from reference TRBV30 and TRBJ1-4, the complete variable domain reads SQTIHQWPATLVQPVGSPLSLECTVEGTSNPNLYWYRQAAGRGLQLLFYSVGIGQISSEVPQNLSASRPQDRQFILSSKKLLLSDSGFYLCAWSVLQGFNEKLFFGSGTQLSVL.

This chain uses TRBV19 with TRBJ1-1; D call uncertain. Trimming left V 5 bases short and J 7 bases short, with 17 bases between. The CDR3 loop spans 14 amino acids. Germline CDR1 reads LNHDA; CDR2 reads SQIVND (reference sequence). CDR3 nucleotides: TGTGCCAGTAGTTCGAGACCTGGTCGGGATGAAGCTTTCTTT. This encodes CASSSRPGRDEAFF.

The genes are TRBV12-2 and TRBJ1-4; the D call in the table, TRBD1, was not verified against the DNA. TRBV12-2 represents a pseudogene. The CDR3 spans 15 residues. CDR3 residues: CASRLAGARSEKLFF. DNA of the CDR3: TGTGCAAGTCGCTTAGCGGGGGCGCGGAGTGAAAAACTGTTTTTT.

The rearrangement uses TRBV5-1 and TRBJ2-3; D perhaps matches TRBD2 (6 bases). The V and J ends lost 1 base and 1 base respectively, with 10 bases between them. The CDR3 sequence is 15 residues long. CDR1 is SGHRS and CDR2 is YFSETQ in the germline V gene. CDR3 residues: CASSLWEERTDTQYF. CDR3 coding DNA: TGCGCCAGCAGCTTGTGGGAGGAACGCACAGATACGCAGTATTTT.

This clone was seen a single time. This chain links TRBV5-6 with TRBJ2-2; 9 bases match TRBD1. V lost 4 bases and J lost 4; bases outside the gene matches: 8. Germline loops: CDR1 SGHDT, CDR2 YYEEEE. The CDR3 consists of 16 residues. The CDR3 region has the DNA TGTGCCAGCAGCAGACCGGGACAGGGTAGCACCGGGGAGCTGTTTTTT. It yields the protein CASSRPGQGSTGELFF.

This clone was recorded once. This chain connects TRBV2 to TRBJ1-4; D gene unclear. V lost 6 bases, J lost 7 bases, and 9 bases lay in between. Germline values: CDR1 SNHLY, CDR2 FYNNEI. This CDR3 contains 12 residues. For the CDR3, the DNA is TGTGCCAGCAGATTACACTCTGAAAAACTGTTTTTT. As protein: CASRLHSEKLFF.

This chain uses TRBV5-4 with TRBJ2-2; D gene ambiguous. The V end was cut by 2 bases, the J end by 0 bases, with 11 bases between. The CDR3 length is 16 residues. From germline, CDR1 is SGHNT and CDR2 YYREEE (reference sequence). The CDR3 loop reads CASSFAIGTNTGELFF. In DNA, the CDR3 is TGTGCCAGCAGCTTCGCGATAGGGACGAACACCGGGGAGCTGTTTTTT.

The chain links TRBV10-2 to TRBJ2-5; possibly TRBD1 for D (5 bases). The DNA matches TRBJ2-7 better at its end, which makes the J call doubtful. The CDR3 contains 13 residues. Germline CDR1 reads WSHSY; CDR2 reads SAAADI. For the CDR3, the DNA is TGCGCCAGCAGTGTGGACACAAACTACGAGCAGTACTTC. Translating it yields CASSVDTNYEQYF.

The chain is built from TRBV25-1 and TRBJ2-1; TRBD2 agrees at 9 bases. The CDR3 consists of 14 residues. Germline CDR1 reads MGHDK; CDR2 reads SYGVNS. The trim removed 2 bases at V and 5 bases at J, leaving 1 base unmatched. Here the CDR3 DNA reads TGTGCCAGCAGTGAACTAGCGGGAAACAATGAGCAGTTCTTC. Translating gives CASSELAGNNEQFF. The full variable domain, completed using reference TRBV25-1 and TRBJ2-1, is EADIYQTPRYLVIGTGKKITLECSQTMGHDKMYWYQQDPGMELHLIHYSYGVNSTEKGDLSSESTVSRIRTEHFPLTLESARPSHTSQYLCASSELAGNNEQFFGPGTRLTVL.